The 7 T cell receptor beta chains below come from one sample, sequenced in a study of T cells after yellow fever vaccination. One entry per CDR3 protein, called by TCRdb with MiXCR from the 5' RACE reads. The profile shows around 310,000 distinct CDR3 sequences, about 3.5% of them singletons. This specimen was PBMCs, taken on the day of the yellow fever booster vaccination. These receptors were obtained from a man aged 18 to 29 who received the YFV17D yellow fever vaccine.

This clonotype has just a few counts. The chain recombines TRBV12-3 or TRBV12-4 with TRBJ1-3; maybe TRBD1 (5 bases). The CDR3 length is 15 residues. V was shortened by 2 bases and J by 2 bases, with 10 bases between the two germline ends. DNA of the CDR3: TGTGCCAGCAGTTTACTAGGGGTTGCTGGAAACACCATATATTTT. Its protein is CASSLLGVAGNTIYF.

In this sample, this clonotype turned up a few times. The chain has TRBV5-1 and TRBJ1-6; D might be TRBD1 (5 bases). Trimming removed 5 bases at V and 6 bases at J, with 12 bases between. The CDR3 runs to 14 residues. Germline V gene sequence: CDR1 SGHRS, CDR2 YFSETQ. The CDR3 bases are TGCGCCAGCAGTGCAGGGTTGAGTAATTCACCCCTCCACTTT. Protein product: CASSAGLSNSPLHF.

The chain couples TRBV28 to TRBJ1-1; perhaps TRBD1 as D (6 bases). Trimming left V 6 bases short and J 0 bases short, with 17 bases between. The CDR3 loop spans 16 amino acids. Germline V CDR1 and CDR2: MDHEN, SYDVKM. CDR3 nucleotides: TGTGCCAGCAGGGGGGCCAAGGGGGTTATGAACACTGAAGCTTTCTTT. Translated: CASRGAKGVMNTEAFF.

This rearrangement joins TRBV7-2 to TRBJ2-1; D is possibly TRBD1 or TRBD2 (5 bases each). CDR3 size: 16 residues. V was clipped by 5 bases and J by 2 bases, with 16 bases between them. Germline V gene lookup returns CDR1 SGHTA and CDR2 FQGNSA. The CDR3 protein is CASSLTSGTTYNEQFF. DNA of the CDR3: TGTGCCAGCAGCCTGACCTCCGGGACGACCTACAATGAGCAGTTCTTC.

The chain carries TRBV11-2 and TRBJ1-6; D not certain. The CDR3 sequence is 14 residues long. Trimming pared 5 bases from V and 9 bases from J, leaving 14 bases between. CDR1 and CDR2 (germline): SGHAT, FQNNGV. The CDR3 sequence is CASSALDRTSPLHF. The CDR3 region has the DNA TGTGCCAGCAGCGCCCTGGACCGAACTTCACCCCTCCACTTT.

This clonotype was seen repeatedly, ten times or more. CDR3 amino acids: CASSWGWTQYF. CDR3 in DNA: TGCGCCAGCAGCTGGGGGTGGACGCAGTATTTT. The chain is built from TRBV5-1 and TRBJ2-3; tentatively, D is TRBD1 or TRBD2 (5 bases each). Per the germline V gene, CDR1 is SGHRS and CDR2 is YFSETQ. The V end lost 3 bases, the J end lost 9 bases, and 8 bases lay between the germline ends. CDR3 length: 11 amino acids.

This clonotype has ten or more counts. The CDR3 loop reads CASSWLANDEQFF. The CDR3 coding sequence is TGTGCCAGCAGCTGGCTAGCGAACGATGAGCAGTTCTTC. The chain is built from TRBV7-9 and TRBJ2-1, with D possibly matching TRBD2 (6 bases). Trimming removed 4 bases at V and 8 bases at J, with 12 bases between. The CDR3 has 13 residues. The germline CDR1 and CDR2 sequences are SEHNR and FQNEAQ (reference sequence).